The 18 T cell receptor beta chains listed next were all sequenced from one sample in a study of T cells in narcolepsy (dated by TCRdb to the late 2010s). The library was produced with the immunoSEQ multiplex PCR assay. Held by TCRdb, this immuneACCESS table contains in-frame sequences only and omits some clones. Under half of the omission traces to an unresolved V gene where checked; the cause of the rest is unknown. Within this sample are 30,000 to 35,000 clones, with over 80% of them counted one time only. 2.6% of the sample is held by the ten biggest clonotypes. Sequenced: CD45RA- memory CD4+ T cells from PBMCs. Explained via the paper, the cell subset or site label denotes: memory T cells sorted ex vivo from peripheral blood. The receptor source for this set is a human donor with narcolepsy.

This chain links TRBV4-3 with TRBJ1-1; no reliable D call. This CDR3 comprises 12 residues. Germline CDR1 and CDR2: LGHNA and YSLEER. CDR3 sequence reads: CVNSQVGTEAFF. The CDR3 nucleotides read TGCGTCAACAGCCAAGTTGGCACTGAAGCTTTCTTT.

This clone was observed a single time. V is TRBV14 and J is TRBJ1-2; D ambiguous. V was clipped by 5 bases and J by 4 bases, with 11 bases between them. Germline V gene lookup returns CDR1 SGHDN and CDR2 FVKESK. The CDR3 length is 13 residues. In DNA form, the CDR3 reads TGTGCCAGCAGCAAAAATGGGGTCTATGGCTACACCTTC. Its translation: CASSKNGVYGYTF.

V gene TRBV7-2 combines with J gene TRBJ1-2; 9 bases line up with TRBD1. The CDR3 consists of 15 residues. V trimming: 1 base; J trimming: 4 bases; junction bases outside the gene matches: 4. Germline assignment: CDR1 SGHTA and CDR2 FQGNSA. The CDR3 loop reads CASSLGTGAGYGYTF. The CDR3 DNA sequence: TGTGCCAGCAGCTTAGGGACAGGGGCCGGCTATGGCTACACCTTC.

The rearrangement uses TRBV4-1 and TRBJ2-7; 10 positions match TRBD2. The V gene's germline CDR1 is MGHRA and CDR2 YSYEKL. This CDR3 contains 16 residues. V was clipped by 0 bases and J by 5 bases; unmatched bases: 7. The CDR3 spells CASSQDLSGGVNEQYF. The CDR3 DNA follows: TGCGCCAGCAGCCAAGATTTGAGCGGGGGGGTCAACGAGCAGTACTTC.

This clone is medium-sized within its sample. This same CDR3 is encoded by further DNA sequences in the sample. The rearrangement joins TRBV10-2 to TRBJ1-5; D is undetermined. Between the trimmed V and J ends, which lost 0 bases and 3 bases, there was a span of 6 bases. In germline, CDR1 is WSHSY, CDR2 SAAADI. The CDR3 totals 14 residues. CDR3 protein: CASSESGVNQPQHF. The CDR3 region has the DNA TGCGCCAGCAGTGAGTCGGGAGTCAATCAGCCCCAGCATTTT.

This clone was recorded a few times. This chain links TRBV6-5 with TRBJ1-1; TRBD1 is a possible D gene (5 bases). Germline values: CDR1 MNHEY, CDR2 SVGAGI. The CDR3 has 14 amino acids. V was shortened by 7 bases and J by 1 base, with 13 bases between the two germline ends. CDR3 in DNA: TGTGCCAGCAACAAAGGGAGGGGGAACACTGAAGCTTTCTTT. Encoded protein: CASNKGRGNTEAFF.

J is TRBJ1-1 and V is TRBV6-4; D gene ambiguous. Germline assignment: CDR1 MRHNA and CDR2 SNTAGT. CDR3 length equals 14 residues. The germline V and J ends were trimmed by 4 bases and 3 bases, with 12 bases remaining between them. CDR3 loop: CASSVDPHDTEAFF. CDR3 nucleotide sequence: TGTGCCAGCAGTGTGGACCCCCACGACACTGAAGCTTTCTTT.

The V call is TRBV5-1, the J call TRBJ2-2, with 11 positions matching TRBD1. The V gene's germline CDR1 is SGHRS and CDR2 YFSETQ. This CDR3 comprises 15 residues. The trim removed 4 bases at V and 7 bases at J, leaving 6 bases unmatched. CDR3 DNA sequence: TGCGCCAGCAGCGGCGGACAGGGGGCGGTCGGGGAGCTGTTTTTT. As protein: CASSGGQGAVGELFF.

The V and J genes are TRBV19 and TRBJ2-7; tentative D call: TRBD2 (5 bases). The V gene's germline CDR1 is LNHDA and CDR2 SQIVND (reference sequence). The CDR3 length is 15 residues. V lost 3 bases and J 3 bases, leaving 15 bases between the germline ends. In DNA form, the CDR3 reads TGTGCCAGTAGTATTTCAGTTGCCCGGGGCTACGAGCAGTACTTC. As protein: CASSISVARGYEQYF.

This chain links TRBV5-1 with TRBJ1-4; 10 bases are shared with TRBD1. Trimming removed 3 bases from V and 0 bases from J; junction bases left unmatched: 5. The germline V gene has CDR1 SGHRS and CDR2 YFSETQ. The CDR3 runs to 17 residues. The CDR3 here is CASSWGTGDATNEKLFF. The DNA of the CDR3 is TGCGCCAGCAGCTGGGGGACAGGGGATGCAACTAATGAAAAACTGTTTTTT.

The chain couples TRBV5-1 to TRBJ2-5; D might be TRBD2 (6 bases). The J call is uncertain, as TRBJ2-7 better fits the DNA end. The germline V gene has CDR1 SGHRS and CDR2 YFSETQ. The CDR3 sequence is 15 residues long. The CDR3 protein is CASSSEAGIPYEQYF. The CDR3 DNA follows: TGCGCCAGCAGCTCCGAGGCGGGGATCCCCTACGAGCAGTACTTC.

This clone was found a few times. The chain carries TRBV6-1 and TRBJ2-5; D is possibly TRBD2 (7 bases). There are 15 residues in the CDR3. Looked up from germline, CDR1 is MNHNS and CDR2 is SASEGT. V lost 1 base and J lost 4, with 13 bases in between. CDR3 in DNA: TGTGCCAGCAGTGAAGGCGGGGGCATGGGAGAGACCCAGTACTTC. Protein: CASSEGGGMGETQYF.

The chain has TRBV6-1 and TRBJ1-1; 8 bases fit TRBD1. This CDR3 contains 17 residues. The J segment lost 1 base and the V segment lost 3 bases, leaving 10 bases of the junction unmatched. Germline V gene sequence: CDR1 MNHNS, CDR2 SASEGT. CDR3 nucleotides: TGTGCCAGCAGTGAGCTGTCAGGGGGCGTACGGAACACTGAAGCTTTCTTT. It codes for CASSELSGGVRNTEAFF.

The chain employs TRBV7-9 and TRBJ2-3, with 9 bases matching TRBD1. Germline assignment: CDR1 SEHNR and CDR2 FQNEAQ (reference sequence). V dropped 4 bases and J dropped 1; count of bases not matched to a gene: 6. The CDR3 loop spans 16 amino acids. The CDR3 sequence is CASSSTGGFGTDTQYF. CDR3 coding DNA: TGTGCCAGCAGCTCAACAGGGGGCTTTGGCACAGATACGCAGTATTTT. The variable domain in full, completed from reference TRBV7-9 and TRBJ2-3, reads DTGVSQNPRHKITKRGQNVTFRCDPISEHNRLYWYRQTLGQGPEFLTYFQNEAQLEKSRLLSDRFSAERPKGSFSTLEIQRTEQGDSAMYLCASSSTGGFGTDTQYFGPGTRLTVL.

V gene TRBV7-3 combines with J gene TRBJ1-1, with TRBD1 identical over 11 bases. CDR3 size: 14 residues. Per germline, CDR1 SGHTA and CDR2 FQGTGA. With 3 bases clipped from V and 7 bases from J, the junction kept 4 bases outside the gene matches. The DNA for the CDR3 is TGTGCCAGCAGCTTTACCGGGACAGGGGGTGAAGCTTTCTTT. Protein sequence: CASSFTGTGGEAFF.

This rearrangement joins TRBV29-1 to TRBJ2-5, with TRBD1 identical over 8 bases. The assigned J gene may be wrong: the sequence end matches TRBJ2-7 better. The CDR3 totals 13 residues. The germline V gene has CDR1 SQVTM and CDR2 ANQGSEA. The CDR3 sequence is CSVVGQGFHEQYF. CDR3 sequence (DNA): TGCAGCGTTGTCGGACAGGGTTTTCACGAGCAGTACTTC.

In its sample, this clone was seen once. The rearrangement links TRBV2 to TRBJ2-1, with D unresolved. CDR1 and CDR2 from the germline V gene are SNHLY and FYNNEI. With 0 bases removed from V and 0 bases from J, the gap between germline ends came to 15 bases. The CDR3 covers 18 residues. The CDR3 loop reads CASSEAPWDHSSYNEQFF. CDR3 coding DNA: TGTGCCAGCAGTGAAGCCCCTTGGGATCATAGCTCCTACAATGAGCAGTTCTTC.

This clone appeared a few times. This chain connects TRBV6-5 to TRBJ1-4, with D perhaps TRBD1 (6 bases). Germline CDR1 is MNHEY and CDR2 is SVGAGI. The V end was cut by 2 bases, the J end by 1 base, with 8 bases between. This CDR3 spans 15 amino acids. CDR3 DNA sequence: TGTGCCAGCAGTTACGCCAGGGGAACTAATGAAAAACTGTTTTTT. Protein: CASSYARGTNEKLFF.